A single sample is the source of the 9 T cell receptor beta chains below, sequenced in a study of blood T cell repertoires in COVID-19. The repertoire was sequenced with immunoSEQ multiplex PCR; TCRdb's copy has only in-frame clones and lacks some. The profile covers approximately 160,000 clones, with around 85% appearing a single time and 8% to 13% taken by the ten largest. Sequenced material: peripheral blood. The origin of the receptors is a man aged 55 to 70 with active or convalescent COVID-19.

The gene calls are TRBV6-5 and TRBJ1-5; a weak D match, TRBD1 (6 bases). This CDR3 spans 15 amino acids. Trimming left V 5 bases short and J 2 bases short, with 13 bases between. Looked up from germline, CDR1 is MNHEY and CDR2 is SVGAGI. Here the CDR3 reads CASSPQGTGNQPQHF. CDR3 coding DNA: TGTGCCAGCAGTCCACAGGGAACCGGCAATCAGCCCCAGCATTTT.

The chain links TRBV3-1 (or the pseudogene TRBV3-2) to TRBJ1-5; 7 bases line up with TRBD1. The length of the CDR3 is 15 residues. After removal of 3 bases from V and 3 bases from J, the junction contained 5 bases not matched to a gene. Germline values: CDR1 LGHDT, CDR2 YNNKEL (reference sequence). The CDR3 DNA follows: TGTGCCAGCAGCCATGGGGGACAGATCAATCAGCCCCAGCATTTT. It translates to CASSHGGQINQPQHF.

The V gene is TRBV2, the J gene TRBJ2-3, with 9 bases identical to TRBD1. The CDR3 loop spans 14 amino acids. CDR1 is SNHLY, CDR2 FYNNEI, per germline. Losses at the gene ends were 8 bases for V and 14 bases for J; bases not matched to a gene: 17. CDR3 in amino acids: CASLTDRGQFPGYF. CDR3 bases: TGTGCCAGCCTAACGGACAGGGGACAATTCCCCGGGTATTTT.

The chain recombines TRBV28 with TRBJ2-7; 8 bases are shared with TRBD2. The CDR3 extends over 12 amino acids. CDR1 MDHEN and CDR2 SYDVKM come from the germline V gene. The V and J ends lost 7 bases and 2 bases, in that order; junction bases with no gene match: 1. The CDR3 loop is CASKAGAYEQYF. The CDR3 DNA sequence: TGTGCCAGCAAAGCGGGGGCCTACGAGCAGTACTTC.

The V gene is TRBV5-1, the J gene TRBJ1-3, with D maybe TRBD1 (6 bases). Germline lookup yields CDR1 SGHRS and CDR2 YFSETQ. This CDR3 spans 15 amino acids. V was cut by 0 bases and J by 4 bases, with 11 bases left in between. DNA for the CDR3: TGCGCCAGCAGCTTGGTCCCAACAGGGGGAAACACCATATATTTT. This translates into CASSLVPTGGNTIYF.

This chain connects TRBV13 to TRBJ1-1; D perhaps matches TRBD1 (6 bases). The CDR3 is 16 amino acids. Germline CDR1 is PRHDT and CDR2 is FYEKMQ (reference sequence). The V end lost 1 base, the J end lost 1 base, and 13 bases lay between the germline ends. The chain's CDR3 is CASSLEGHRTNTEAFF. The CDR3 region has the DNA TGTGCCAGCAGCTTAGAGGGACACCGGACGAACACTGAAGCTTTCTTT.

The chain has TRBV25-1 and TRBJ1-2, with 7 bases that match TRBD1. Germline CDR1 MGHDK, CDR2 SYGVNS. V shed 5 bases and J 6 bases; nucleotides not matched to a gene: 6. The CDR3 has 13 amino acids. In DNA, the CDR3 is TGTGCCAGCAGTAGAGGGGGCTCAAATGGCTACACCTTC. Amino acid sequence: CASSRGGSNGYTF.

The CDR3 DNA reads as TGCGCCAGCAGCTTGTACAATGCCTACGAGCAGTACTTC. It translates to CASSLYNAYEQYF. The chain carries TRBV5-1 and TRBJ2-7, with D unclear. Trimming stripped 1 base from V and 2 bases from J, with 7 bases between. The length of the CDR3 is 13 residues. Germline CDR1 reads SGHRS; CDR2 reads YFSETQ.

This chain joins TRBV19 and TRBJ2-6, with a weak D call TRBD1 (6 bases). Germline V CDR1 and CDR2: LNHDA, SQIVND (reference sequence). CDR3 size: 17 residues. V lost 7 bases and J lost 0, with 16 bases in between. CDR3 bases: TGTGCCAGTAACGCCGGGACAACCTACTCTGGGGCCAACGTCCTGACTTTC. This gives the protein CASNAGTTYSGANVLTF.